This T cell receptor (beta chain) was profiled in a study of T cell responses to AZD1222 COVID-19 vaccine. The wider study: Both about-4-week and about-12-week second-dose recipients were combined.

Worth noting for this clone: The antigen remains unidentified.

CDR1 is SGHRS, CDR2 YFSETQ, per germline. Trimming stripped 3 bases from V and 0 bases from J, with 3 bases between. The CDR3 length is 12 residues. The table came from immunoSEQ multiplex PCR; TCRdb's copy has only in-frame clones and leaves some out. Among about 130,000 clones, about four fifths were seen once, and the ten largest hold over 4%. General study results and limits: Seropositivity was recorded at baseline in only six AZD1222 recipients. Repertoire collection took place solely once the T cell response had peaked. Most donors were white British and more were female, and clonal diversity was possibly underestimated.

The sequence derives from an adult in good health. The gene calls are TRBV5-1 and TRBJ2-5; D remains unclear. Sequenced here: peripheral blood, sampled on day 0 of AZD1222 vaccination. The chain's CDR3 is CASSYDQETQYF. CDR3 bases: TGCGCCAGCAGCTATGACCAAGAGACCCAGTACTTC.